This T cell receptor (beta chain) derives from a study of cytomegalovirus exposure and HLA in healthy donors. This table comes from immunoSEQ multiplex PCR, and its TCRdb copy is limited to in-frame clones, with some not included. This table has approximately 150,000 clones, about nine tenths appearing once. Remarks on this clone: The antigen remains unidentified.

Study-wide results and caveats: Overall, roughly 170 TCR beta chains were annotated as cytomegalovirus-associated. Among the CMV-associated chains, three were confirmed in vitro as specific for CMV antigens.

Trimming took 2 bases from V and 13 from J, leaving 17 bases between them. This CDR3 spans 13 amino acids. CDR1 GTSNPN and CDR2 SVGIG come from the germline V gene (reference sequence). The sequence derives from a man younger than 30 in good health and CMV-seropositive. The sequenced sample consisted of PBMCs. The chain recombines TRBV30 with TRBJ1-4; the D gene is possibly TRBD1 (6 bases). As DNA, the CDR3 is TGTGCCTGGAGTAACAGGGTAGTTTTAGGACTGTTTTTT. Its translation: CAWSNRVVLGLFF. Using reference TRBV30 and TRBJ1-4 for the parts outside the CDR3, the full variable domain is SQTIHQWPATLVQPVGSPLSLECTVEGTSNPNLYWYRQAAGRGLQLLFYSVGIGQISSEVPQNLSASRPQDRQFILSSKKLLLSDSGFYLCAWSNRVVLGLFFGSGTQLSVL.